Presented here are 29 T cell receptor beta chains from one specimen sequenced in a study of cytomegalovirus exposure and HLA in healthy donors. Only in-frame clones appear in the TCRdb table, and some are missing; sequencing was by immunoSEQ multiplex PCR. The table lists approximately 270,000 clones, roughly nine tenths of them singletons. The sample taken for sequencing was PBMCs. Receptors originate from a man in his late teens or twenties in good health and CMV-seropositive.

The chain joins TRBV7-9 to TRBJ1-1; no firm D call. CDR1 and CDR2 from the germline V gene are SEHNR and FQNEAQ (reference sequence). V was cut by 11 bases and J by 3 bases, with 10 bases left in between. The CDR3 totals 11 residues. CDR3 sequence (DNA): TGTGCCGGGATGGGCTACACTGAAGCTTTCTTT. Protein product: CAGMGYTEAFF. The full variable domain, its missing parts supplied by reference TRBV7-9 and TRBJ1-1, is DTGVSQNPRHKITKRGQNVTFRCDPISEHNRLYWYRQTLGQGPEFLTYFQNEAQLEKSRLLSDRFSAERPKGSFSTLEIQRTEQGDSAMYLCAGMGYTEAFFGQGTRLTVV.

The chain employs TRBV6-5 and TRBJ2-3; TRBD1 aligns across 7 bases. This CDR3 comprises 15 residues. J was trimmed by 3 bases and V by 9 bases; bases with no gene match: 12. Germline V gene lookup returns CDR1 MNHEY and CDR2 SVGAGI. CDR3 coding DNA: TGTGCCAGGAAAAAAACTGACAGGGCAACAGATACGCAGTATTTT. This sequence encodes CARKKTDRATDTQYF.

The chain uses TRBV5-1 and TRBJ2-1; D perhaps matches TRBD1 (5 bases). Germline CDR1 is SGHRS and CDR2 is YFSETQ. Deletions cut 4 bases from V and 0 bases from J, with 11 bases between. The CDR3 runs 15 residues. CDR3 sequence (DNA): TGCGCCAGCAGCCCGACAGCCAGCTCCTACAATGAGCAGTTCTTC. Translation: CASSPTASSYNEQFF. The entire variable domain, with the rest obtained from reference TRBV5-1 and TRBJ2-1, is as follows: KAGVTQTPRYLIKTRGQQVTLSCSPISGHRSVSWYQQTPGQGLQFLFEYFSETQRNKGNFPGRFSGRQFSNSRSEMNVSTLELGDSALYLCASSPTASSYNEQFFGPGTRLTVL.

To note about this clone: The junction departs from the called germline gene at one end, perhaps through a read error. V gene TRBV28 combines with J gene TRBJ1-3; D gene unclear. In germline, CDR1 is MDHEN, CDR2 SYDVKM. CDR3 size: 12 residues. CDR3 protein: CASSFSEEQIEF. As DNA, the CDR3 is TGTGCCAGCAGTTTCTCGGAGGAACAGATCGAATTT. Based on the CDR3 plus reference TRBV28 and TRBJ1-3, the full variable domain is DVKVTQSSRYLVKRTGEKVFLECVQDMDHENMFWYRQDPGLGLRLIYFSYDVKMKEKGDIPEGYSVSREKKERFSLILESASTNQTSMYLCASSFSEEQIEFGEGSWLTVV.

The chain has TRBV10-3 and TRBJ2-2, with TRBD2 matching over 11 bases. The CDR3 loop spans 14 amino acids. Germline CDR1 reads ENHRY; CDR2 reads SYGVKD. V lost 5 bases and J lost 7; bases outside the gene matches: 3. As DNA, the CDR3 is TGTGCCATCAGTTTGGGACTAGCGGACGGGGAGCTGTTTTTT. It encodes CAISLGLADGELFF.

The V call is TRBV19, the J call TRBJ2-1, with D possibly being TRBD2 (5 bases). Trimming removed 2 bases from V and 4 bases from J, with 12 bases in between. The CDR3 spans 15 residues. Per germline, CDR1 LNHDA and CDR2 SQIVND (reference sequence). The CDR3 nucleotides are TGTGCCAGTAGTATACCCCCCGAGGGATACAATGAGCAGTTCTTC. Translation: CASSIPPEGYNEQFF.

The genes are TRBV29-1 and TRBJ2-1; perhaps TRBD1 as D (5 bases). The CDR3 contains 14 residues. V shed 1 base and J shed 4 bases, with 11 bases lying between them. CDR1 is SQVTM and CDR2 is ANQGSEA in the germline V gene. The CDR3: CSVEGLDSYNEQFF. In nucleotides, the CDR3 is TGCAGCGTTGAAGGCTTAGACAGTTACAATGAGCAGTTCTTC.

The rearrangement links TRBV4-2 to TRBJ1-5; D might be TRBD1 (5 bases). Germline values: CDR1 LGHNA, CDR2 YNFKEQ. The V end was cut by 5 bases, the J end by 5 bases, with 13 bases between. This CDR3 contains 14 residues. CDR3 sequence reads: CASSEGTRDQPQHF. The CDR3 DNA is TGTGCCAGCAGCGAAGGGACCAGGGATCAGCCCCAGCATTTT.

This rearrangement joins TRBV27 to TRBJ2-1; D is unresolved. Germline V gene sequence: CDR1 MNHEY, CDR2 SMNVEV (reference sequence). The CDR3 length is 15 residues. V was pared by 4 bases and J by 10 bases, with 20 bases between. The CDR3, as DNA: TGTGCCAGCAGTTACGCGGCACAAATGGCCAGAGAGCAGTTCTTC. Translating it yields CASSYAAQMAREQFF.

This chain links TRBV10-3 with TRBJ2-7; D may be TRBD2 (6 bases). Germline-derived CDR1 and CDR2 are ENHRY and SYGVKD. Trimming took off 6 bases at V and 0 bases at J, with 12 bases between the two ends. This CDR3 is built from 14 residues. CDR3 region: CAIRDTGSSYEQYF. The CDR3, as DNA: TGTGCCATCAGAGATACCGGGAGCTCCTACGAGCAGTACTTC.

The chain carries TRBV25-1 and TRBJ2-1; the match to TRBD2 covers 13 bases. The CDR3 has 17 amino acids. Germline CDR1 and CDR2: MGHDK and SYGVNS. Germline trimming cut 4 bases from V and 3 bases from J; bases unmatched to any gene: 6. The CDR3 region has the DNA TGTGCCAGCAGTGCGTCGGGACTAGCGGGACTCTACAATGAGCAGTTCTTC. This translates into CASSASGLAGLYNEQFF.

The CDR3 reads CASSWKSGTIYF. The CDR3, as DNA: TGTGCCAGCAGCTGGAAATCTGGCACCATATATTTT. This chain uses TRBV7-9 with TRBJ1-3; no clear D gene. Germline loops: CDR1 SEHNR, CDR2 FQNEAQ (reference sequence). The CDR3 spans 12 residues. V gave up 4 bases and J gave up 9 bases, with 10 bases separating them.

The genes are TRBV2 and TRBJ2-1; D uncertain. The CDR3 is 12 amino acids. Germline CDR1 SNHLY, CDR2 FYNNEI. V gave up 6 bases and J gave up 9 bases, with 12 bases separating them. The DNA for the CDR3 is TGTGCCAGCAGGACTCCGGGCGGTGAGCAGTTCTTC. This codes for CASRTPGGEQFF.

The V call is TRBV25-1, the J call TRBJ2-3, with D hard to call. In germline, CDR1 is MGHDK, CDR2 SYGVNS. The CDR3 contains 11 residues. The CDR3 sequence is CATAQVDTQYF. CDR3 bases: TGTGCTACGGCCCAGGTAGATACGCAGTATTTT. Drawing the rest from reference TRBV25-1 and TRBJ2-3, the complete variable domain is EADIYQTPRYLVIGTGKKITLECSQTMGHDKMYWYQQDPGMELHLIHYSYGVNSTEKGDLSSESTVSRIRTEHFPLTLESARPSHTSQYLCATAQVDTQYFGPGTRLTVL.

In its sample, this clone was seen once. The chain employs TRBV28 and TRBJ2-5; 8 nucleotides line up with TRBD2. This CDR3 has 14 amino acids. Germline loops: CDR1 MDHEN, CDR2 SYDVKM. Unmatched junction bases numbered 2, after V lost 4 bases and J lost 1 base. CDR3 residues: CASSSGGVQETQYF. Written as DNA, the CDR3 is TGTGCCAGCAGTTCCGGGGGGGTCCAAGAGACCCAGTACTTC.

The chain carries TRBV5-1 and TRBJ2-3; TRBD2 matches at 13 bases. CDR3 length equals 17 residues. Germline assignment: CDR1 SGHRS and CDR2 YFSETQ. V was pared by 4 bases and J by 3 bases, with 8 bases of the junction left unmatched. CDR3 region: CASSPRLAGGFTDTQYF. The CDR3 nucleotides read TGCGCCAGCAGCCCTCGACTAGCGGGAGGATTTACAGATACGCAGTATTTT.

Here the CDR3 DNA reads TGTGCCAGCAGCTTAGTTGGGGGCGATTCTTCAAGCGGCTACACCTTC. Translation gives CASSLVGGDSSSGYTF. The V and J genes are TRBV13 and TRBJ1-2; TRBD1 is a possible D gene (6 bases). The CDR3 covers 16 residues. V dropped 1 base and J dropped 8 bases, with 20 bases sitting between them. Per the germline V gene, CDR1 is PRHDT and CDR2 is FYEKMQ (reference sequence).

This chain joins TRBV6-5 and TRBJ1-5; tentative D call: TRBD1 (6 bases). The CDR3 runs 15 residues. CDR1 and CDR2 (germline): MNHEY, SVGAGI. V was cut by 5 bases and J by 3 bases, with 14 bases left in between. The CDR3 coding sequence is TGTGCCAGCAGTCAAATCAGGGGAGCCAATCAGCCCCAGCATTTT. It yields the protein CASSQIRGANQPQHF.

The V and J genes are TRBV6-5 and TRBJ2-5, with a tentative D call TRBD2 (5 bases). V gave up 0 bases and J gave up 5 bases, with 16 bases separating them. Germline CDR1 is MNHEY and CDR2 is SVGAGI. The CDR3 consists of 16 residues. CDR3 loop: CASSYSSPGRGETQYF. Written as DNA, the CDR3 is TGTGCCAGCAGTTACTCGAGCCCCGGACGCGGGGAGACCCAGTACTTC.

This clone showed up just once. The chain has TRBV5-5 and TRBJ2-2; maybe TRBD2 (5 bases). Germline V lookup: CDR1 SGHKS, CDR2 YYEKEE (reference sequence). Between the trimmed V and J ends, which lost 4 bases and 3 bases, there was a span of 16 bases. CDR3 length: 16 residues. The CDR3 nucleotides read TGTGCCAGCAGCATGCGCGTCGGGGTGGACACCGGGGAGCTGTTTTTT. Encoded protein: CASSMRVGVDTGELFF. The full variable domain, rest sourced from reference TRBV5-5 and TRBJ2-2, is DAGVTQSPTHLIKTRGQQVTLRCSPISGHKSVSWYQQVLGQGPQFIFQYYEKEERGRGNFPDRFSARQFPNYSSELNVNALLLGDSALYLCASSMRVGVDTGELFFGEGSRLTVL.

The chain is built from TRBV29-1 and TRBJ2-5; D may match TRBD1 or TRBD2 (5 bases each). Germline-derived CDR1 and CDR2 are SQVTM and ANQGSEA. V gave up 2 bases and J gave up 4 bases, with 14 bases separating them. The CDR3 spans 14 residues. CDR3 bases: TGCAGCGTTGAATGGGTAGGGGAGCGAGAGACCCAGTACTTC. It translates to CSVEWVGERETQYF.

This chain connects TRBV10-3 to TRBJ1-1; D may be TRBD1 (5 bases). From germline, CDR1 is ENHRY and CDR2 SYGVKD. The V end was cut by 2 bases, the J end by 10 bases, with 11 bases between. The CDR3 totals 12 residues. The CDR3: CAISERGEVAFF. The CDR3 nucleotides read TGTGCCATCAGTGAGAGAGGGGAAGTAGCTTTCTTT.

This rearrangement joins TRBV5-4 to TRBJ2-7, with 10 positions matching TRBD1. Germline V gene sequence: CDR1 SGHNT, CDR2 YYREEE (reference sequence). J gave up 2 bases and V 4 bases, and 6 bases lay outside the gene matches. This CDR3 has 15 residues. The CDR3 loop is CASSLTGTGAYEQYF. CDR3 sequence (DNA): TGTGCCAGCAGCCTGACCGGGACAGGGGCCTACGAGCAGTACTTC.

The rearrangement uses TRBV5-1 and TRBJ2-7; weak D call: TRBD2 (5 bases). The CDR3 runs to 16 residues. With 5 bases removed from V and 1 base from J, the gap between germline ends came to 19 bases. CDR1 SGHRS and CDR2 YFSETQ come from the germline V gene. CDR3 protein: CASRTLRAGDSYEQYF. The CDR3 nucleotides are TGCGCCAGCAGAACTCTGAGGGCGGGCGATTCCTACGAGCAGTACTTC.

The rearrangement uses TRBV19 and TRBJ1-3, with a tentative D call TRBD1 (6 bases). The V end was cut by 4 bases, the J end by 4 bases, with 14 bases between. The CDR3 spans 15 residues. CDR1 and CDR2 from the germline V gene are LNHDA and SQIVND (reference sequence). This CDR3 is CASSTGGQTGNTIYF. In nucleotides, the CDR3 is TGTGCCAGTAGTACCGGAGGACAGACGGGAAACACCATATATTTT.

The chain couples TRBV5-6 to TRBJ2-3; TRBD2 aligns across 7 bases. Per germline, CDR1 SGHDT and CDR2 YYEEEE. The CDR3 consists of 16 residues. J was trimmed by 5 bases and V by 4 bases; bases with no gene match: 13. The CDR3 loop is CASSGRLALQQDTQYF. The CDR3 bases are TGTGCCAGCAGCGGAAGACTAGCCCTCCAGCAAGATACGCAGTATTTT.

The chain is built from TRBV28 and TRBJ1-2; TRBD1 matches 7 bases. This CDR3 region has 13 residues. Per the germline V gene, CDR1 is MDHEN and CDR2 is SYDVKM. Germline trimming cut 9 bases from V and 0 bases from J; bases unmatched to any gene: 4. CDR3 loop: CASVDRANYGYTF. Here the CDR3 DNA reads TGTGCCAGTGTAGACAGGGCTAACTATGGCTACACCTTC.

This clone was seen just once. The chain is built from TRBV6-5 and TRBJ1-1; unclear D gene. Trimming cost V 0 bases and J 3 bases, with 14 bases left between them. The CDR3 consists of 16 residues. CDR1 is MNHEY, CDR2 SVGAGI, per germline. Here the CDR3 reads CASSYSRAVWDTEAFF. CDR3 nucleotide sequence: TGTGCCAGCAGTTACTCTAGGGCGGTTTGGGACACTGAAGCTTTCTTT.

The chain combines TRBV6-1 with TRBJ2-5, with TRBD1 identical over 7 bases. Per germline, CDR1 MNHNS and CDR2 SASEGT. The CDR3 has 14 residues. V lost 4 bases and J lost 5; bases outside the gene matches: 7. CDR3 residues: CASSAPGGSETQYF. The CDR3 DNA reads TGTGCCAGCAGTGCCCCAGGGGGATCGGAGACCCAGTACTTC.